One T cell receptor (beta chain) is described in this entry. These data come from a study of kidney transplant recipient with SARS-CoV-2 infection. TCRdb reprocessed the reads via MiXCR and lists one record per CDR3 protein. In the table there are 250,000 or so distinct CDR3 sequences, more than 25% of which are singletons. The V segment lost 0 bases and the J segment 4 bases; nucleotides outside the gene matches: 0. Germline V gene lookup returns CDR1 MRHNA and CDR2 SNTAGT. The CDR3 covers 15 residues. The J gene is TRBJ2-2, the V gene TRBV6-4; 9 bases agree with TRBD2. Sequencing used a blood sample, obtained at baseline and between days 110 and 120 from a kidney transplant recipient. The clonotype originates from a male patient aged 30 to 39 who had COVID-19 and was a kidney transplant recipient. Some T cells may be supplied by the graft donor. The DNA for the CDR3 is TGTGCCAGCAGTGACTCGCGGGAGGGCACCGGGGAGCTGTTTTTT. It yields the protein CASSDSREGTGELFF.